Below are 20 T cell receptor beta chains sequenced from a single sample in a study of OX40 agonist ivuxolimab in advanced cancers. Assay used: immunoSEQ multiplex PCR; TCRdb lists only in-frame clones, some missing. The sample shows about 53,000 clones, less than 90% of them seen only once. The material was CD4+ or CD8+ T cells sorted from blood, obtained in a trial of the OX40 agonist ivuxolimab. Receptor source: an adult with an advanced solid tumor such as melanoma, head and neck, liver or kidney cancer.

In this sample, this clone turned up a few times. This chain connects TRBV6-1 to TRBJ2-2, with D unresolved. Trimming removed 6 bases from V and 6 bases from J, with 14 bases in between. This CDR3 contains 14 residues. CDR1 and CDR2 from the germline V gene are MNHNS and SASEGT. Here the CDR3 reads CASRGVGRAGELFF. The CDR3 DNA reads TGTGCCAGCAGGGGCGTCGGACGCGCCGGGGAGCTGTTTTTT.

In nucleotides, the CDR3 is TGTGCCAGCAACAACAGGGATTCTTGGGGCTACACCTTC. Encoded protein: CASNNRDSWGYTF. This chain links TRBV6-6 with TRBJ1-2; a possible D gene is TRBD1 (6 bases). This CDR3 has 13 residues. V lost 7 bases and J lost 8, with 17 bases in between. The V gene's germline CDR1 is MNHNY and CDR2 SVGAGI (reference sequence).

The chain joins TRBV6-1 to TRBJ2-7, with 12 bases fitting TRBD2. Germline V gives CDR1 MNHNS, CDR2 SASEGT. This CDR3 comprises 22 residues. V was pared by 1 base and J by 0 bases, with 19 bases of the junction left unmatched. CDR3 nucleotides: TGTGCCAGCAGTGAAGGGACGGACACTACCTACGGGACTAGCGGGTACTCCTACGAGCAGTACTTC. Protein: CASSEGTDTTYGTSGYSYEQYF.

This chain uses TRBV5-8 with TRBJ2-5, with 9 nucleotides matching TRBD1. J was trimmed by 2 bases and V by 2 bases; bases with no gene match: 1. Germline CDR1 is SGHTS and CDR2 is YDEGEE. The CDR3 covers 14 residues. The chain's CDR3 is CASSLDRGQETQYF. The DNA for the CDR3 is TGTGCCAGCAGCTTAGACAGGGGGCAAGAGACCCAGTACTTC. The entire variable domain, with the rest obtained from reference TRBV5-8 and TRBJ2-5, is as follows: EAGVTQSPTHLIKTRGQQATLRCSPISGHTSVYWYQQALGLGLQFLLWYDEGEERNRGNFPPRFSGRQFPNYSSELNVNALELEDSALYLCASSLDRGQETQYFGPGTRLLVL.

The chain recombines TRBV7-7 with TRBJ2-2; D may be TRBD1 or TRBD2 (5 bases each). Trimming removed 4 bases from V and 4 bases from J, with 13 bases in between. Germline CDR1 and CDR2: SSHAT and FNYEAQ (reference sequence). This CDR3 has 15 residues. The CDR3 coding sequence is TGTGCCAGCAGCTCGGGGACCGTGGGCACCGGGGAGCTGTTTTTT. Its protein is CASSSGTVGTGELFF.

This clone showed up just a few times. The chain has TRBV2 and TRBJ1-1, with D tentatively TRBD1 (6 bases). The germline V gene encodes CDR1 SNHLY and CDR2 FYNNEI. Trimming removed 9 bases at V and 5 bases at J, with 16 bases between. The CDR3 sequence is 13 residues long. The DNA of the CDR3 is TGTGCCAGGAGTTTGGGGGCTGGTACTGAAGCTTTCTTT. Its translation is CARSLGAGTEAFF.

The gene calls are TRBV10-2 and TRBJ1-5; a possible D gene is TRBD1 (5 bases). V gave up 3 bases and J gave up 12 bases, with 18 bases separating them. From germline, CDR1 is WSHSY and CDR2 SAAADI. This CDR3 region has 14 residues. The CDR3, as DNA: TGCGCCAGCAGTGAAGGGTGGACCCTTCAGGGCCAGCATTTT. Amino acid sequence: CASSEGWTLQGQHF.

V usage is TRBV7-2 and J usage is TRBJ2-1; possible D gene TRBD1, 5 bases. Trimming removed 2 bases from V and 8 bases from J, with 10 bases in between. The germline CDR1 and CDR2 sequences are SGHTA and FQGNSA. The CDR3 runs to 13 residues. Here the CDR3 reads CASSLQGPHEQFF. The CDR3 coding sequence is TGTGCCAGCAGCTTACAGGGCCCGCATGAGCAGTTCTTC.

This chain joins TRBV6-5 and TRBJ1-2, with 8 positions matching TRBD1. CDR1 is MNHEY and CDR2 is SVGAGI in the germline V gene. V dropped 7 bases and J dropped 6; count of bases not matched to a gene: 7. This CDR3 region has 13 residues. The CDR3 bases are TGTGCCAGCATCAGGGGGCGAGAAGATGGCTACACCTTC. It specifies CASIRGREDGYTF.

CDR3 amino acids: CASSLIASGRGTGELFF. The CDR3 nucleotides are TGTGCCAGCAGCTTAATCGCTAGCGGGAGGGGCACCGGGGAGCTGTTTTTT. The gene calls are TRBV11-2 and TRBJ2-2; 12 nucleotides match TRBD2. This CDR3 is 17 amino acids long. Trimming removed 2 bases from V and 4 bases from J; junction bases left unmatched: 5. The V gene's germline CDR1 is SGHAT and CDR2 FQNNGV. The full variable domain, completed using reference TRBV11-2 and TRBJ2-2, is EAGVAQSPRYKIIEKRQSVAFWCNPISGHATLYWYQQILGQGPKLLIQFQNNGVVDDSQLPKDRFSAERLKGVDSTLKIQPAKLEDSAVYLCASSLIASGRGTGELFFGEGSRLTVL.

This clone was seen more than once but under ten times. The CDR3 region has the DNA TGCGCCAGCAGCTGGGGACAGGGAGCAGATACGCAGTATTTT. It codes for CASSWGQGADTQYF. This chain joins TRBV5-1 and TRBJ2-3; 9 nucleotides agree with TRBD1. CDR1 is SGHRS and CDR2 is YFSETQ in the germline V gene. This CDR3 comprises 14 residues. J was trimmed by 4 bases and V by 3 bases; bases with no gene match: 3.

The genes are TRBV11-3 and TRBJ2-5; 10 nucleotides agree with TRBD2. The length of the CDR3 is 16 residues. The V gene end was trimmed by 7 bases and the J gene end by 4 bases; junction bases not matched to a gene: 12. CDR1 and CDR2 from the germline V gene are SGHNT and YENEEA. The CDR3 sequence: CASKAAASGSGETQYF. In DNA form, the CDR3 reads TGTGCCAGCAAAGCAGCCGCTAGCGGGAGCGGAGAGACCCAGTACTTC.

The chain recombines TRBV28 with TRBJ1-1; D gene unclear. V shed 5 bases and J shed 6 bases, with 13 bases lying between them. Per germline, CDR1 MDHEN and CDR2 SYDVKM. The CDR3 has 13 amino acids. The CDR3, as DNA: TGTGCCAGCAGTCCCTACCTGGTCTCTGAAGCTTTCTTT. The encoded protein is CASSPYLVSEAFF.

The chain carries TRBV5-1 and TRBJ2-1, with 14 bases that match TRBD2. This CDR3 spans 17 amino acids. The V gene's germline CDR1 is SGHRS and CDR2 YFSETQ. Trimming cost V 0 bases and J 6 bases; bases outside gene matches: 5. The CDR3 is CASSLDSGLAGANEQFF. As DNA, the CDR3 is TGCGCCAGCAGCTTGGACTCGGGACTAGCGGGAGCCAATGAGCAGTTCTTC.

This rearrangement joins TRBV5-1 to TRBJ2-1, with D possibly being TRBD1 (5 bases). Germline V gene sequence: CDR1 SGHRS, CDR2 YFSETQ. V lost 0 bases, J lost 5 bases, and 6 bases lay in between. The CDR3 has 13 amino acids. In DNA form, the CDR3 reads TGCGCCAGCAGCTTGGTACAGGACAATGAGCAGTTCTTC. Its translation: CASSLVQDNEQFF.

The V call is TRBV4-2, the J call TRBJ1-1, with unresolved D. The V end was cut by 0 bases, the J end by 3 bases, with 8 bases between. The CDR3 contains 14 residues. Germline CDR1 is LGHNA and CDR2 is YNFKEQ. The CDR3 loop reads CASSQDRPDTEAFF. CDR3 DNA sequence: TGTGCCAGCAGCCAAGATCGACCGGACACTGAAGCTTTCTTT.

The chain is built from TRBV6-6 and TRBJ1-2, with TRBD1 matching 9 bases. The V gene end was trimmed by 6 bases and the J gene end by 8 bases; junction bases not matched to a gene: 13. Germline lookup yields CDR1 MNHNY and CDR2 SVGAGI (reference sequence). CDR3 length equals 15 residues. CDR3 region: CASRKTGGGNQGYTF. The CDR3 coding sequence is TGTGCCAGCAGAAAAACAGGGGGCGGGAATCAGGGCTACACCTTC.

By sample share, this clone is medium-sized. V usage is TRBV2 and J usage is TRBJ2-7, with D perhaps TRBD2 (6 bases). Germline assignment: CDR1 SNHLY and CDR2 FYNNEI. Between the trimmed V and J ends, which lost 6 bases and 7 bases, there was a span of 16 bases. This CDR3 has 13 amino acids. The CDR3 DNA is TGTGCCAGCAGGGAGGGGATCTTAGGGGAGCAGTACTTC. Translated, it gives CASREGILGEQYF.

This chain connects TRBV7-2 to TRBJ2-7, with TRBD1 as a possible D gene (5 bases). CDR1 is SGHTA, CDR2 FQGNSA, per germline. This CDR3 comprises 14 residues. Trimming left V 7 bases short and J 2 bases short, with 15 bases between. The CDR3 region has the DNA TGTGCCAGCACCCGGCAGGGCGGCCCCTACGAGCAGTACTTC. Encoded protein: CASTRQGGPYEQYF.

The chain has TRBV6-5 and TRBJ1-5; 8 bases line up with TRBD1. J was trimmed by 10 bases and V by 6 bases; bases with no gene match: 8. This CDR3 is 13 amino acids long. Germline lookup yields CDR1 MNHEY and CDR2 SVGAGI. CDR3 sequence (DNA): TGTGCCAGCAGGGACAGGGTAAAGGGTCCCCAGCATTTT. Translation gives CASRDRVKGPQHF.